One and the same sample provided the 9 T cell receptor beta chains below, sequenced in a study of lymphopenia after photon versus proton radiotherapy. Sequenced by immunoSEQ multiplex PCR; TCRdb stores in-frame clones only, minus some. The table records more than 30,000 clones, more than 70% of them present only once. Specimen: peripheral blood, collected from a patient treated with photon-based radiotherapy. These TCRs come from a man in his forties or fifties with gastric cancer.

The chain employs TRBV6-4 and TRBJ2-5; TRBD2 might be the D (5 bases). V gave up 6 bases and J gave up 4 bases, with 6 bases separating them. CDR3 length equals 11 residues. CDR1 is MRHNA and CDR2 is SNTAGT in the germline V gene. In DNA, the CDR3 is TGTGCCAGCAGGGGGAGAGAGACCCAGTACTTC. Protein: CASRGRETQYF.

The CDR3 protein is CASSLATNYGYTF. As DNA, the CDR3 is TGTGCCAGCAGCTTAGCCACGAACTATGGCTACACCTTC. This chain joins TRBV7-2 and TRBJ1-2; D is unclear. V was trimmed by 0 bases and J by 2 bases, leaving 4 bases between them. CDR1 and CDR2 (germline): SGHTA, FQGNSA. The CDR3 is made up of 13 amino acids. Supplemented by reference TRBV7-2 and TRBJ1-2, the full variable domain reads GAGVSQSPSNKVTEKGKDVELRCDPISGHTALYWYRQSLGQGLEFLIYFQGNSAPDKSGLPSDRFSAERTGGSVSTLTIQRTQQEDSAVYLCASSLATNYGYTFGSGTRLTVV.

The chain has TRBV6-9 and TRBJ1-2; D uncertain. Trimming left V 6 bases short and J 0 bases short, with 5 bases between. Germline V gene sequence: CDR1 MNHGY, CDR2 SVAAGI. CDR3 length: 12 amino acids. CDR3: CASRDTNYGYTF. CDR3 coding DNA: TGTGCCAGCAGGGATACTAACTATGGCTACACCTTC.

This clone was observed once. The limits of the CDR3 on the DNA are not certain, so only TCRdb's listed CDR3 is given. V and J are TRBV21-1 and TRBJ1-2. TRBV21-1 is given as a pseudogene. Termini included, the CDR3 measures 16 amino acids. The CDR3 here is CASSKVVGRGAYGYTF.

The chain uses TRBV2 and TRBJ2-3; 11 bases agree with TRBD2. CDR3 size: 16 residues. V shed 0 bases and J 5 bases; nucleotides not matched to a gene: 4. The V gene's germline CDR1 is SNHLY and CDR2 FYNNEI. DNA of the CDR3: TGTGCCAGCAGTGAAGCAGTGCTAGCGGGAGGAGATACGCAGTATTTT. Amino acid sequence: CASSEAVLAGGDTQYF. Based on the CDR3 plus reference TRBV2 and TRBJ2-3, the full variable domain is EPEVTQTPSHQVTQMGQEVILRCVPISNHLYFYWYRQILGQKVEFLVSFYNNEISEKSEIFDDQFSVERPDGSNFTLKIRSTKLEDSAMYFCASSEAVLAGGDTQYFGPGTRLTVL.

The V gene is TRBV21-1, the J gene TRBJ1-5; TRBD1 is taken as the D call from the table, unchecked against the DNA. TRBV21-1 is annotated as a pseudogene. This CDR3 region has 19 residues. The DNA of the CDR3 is TGTGCCAGCAGCAAAGCCTTACACAGGGGGGGTTATAGCAATCAGCCCCAGCATTTT. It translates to CASSKALHRGGYSNQPQHF.

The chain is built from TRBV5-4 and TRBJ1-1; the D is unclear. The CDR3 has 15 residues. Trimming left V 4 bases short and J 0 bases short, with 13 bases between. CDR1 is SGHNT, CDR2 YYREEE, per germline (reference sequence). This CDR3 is CASSLEGRLNTEAFF. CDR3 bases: TGTGCCAGCAGCCTCGAGGGAAGATTGAACACTGAAGCTTTCTTT.

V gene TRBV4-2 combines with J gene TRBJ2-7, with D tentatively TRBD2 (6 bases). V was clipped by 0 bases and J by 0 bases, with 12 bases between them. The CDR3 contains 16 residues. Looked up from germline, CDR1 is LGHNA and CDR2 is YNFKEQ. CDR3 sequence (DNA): TGTGCCAGCAGCCAAGATAGGGACTGGAGCTCCTACGAGCAGTACTTC. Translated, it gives CASSQDRDWSSYEQYF.

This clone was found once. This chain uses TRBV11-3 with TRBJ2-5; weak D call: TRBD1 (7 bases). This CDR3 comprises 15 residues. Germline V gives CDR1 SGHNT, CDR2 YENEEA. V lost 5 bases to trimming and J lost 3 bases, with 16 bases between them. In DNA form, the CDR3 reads TGTGCCAGCAGCCAGGGGGGCAGGAGGGAAGAGACCCAGTACTTC. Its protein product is CASSQGGRREETQYF. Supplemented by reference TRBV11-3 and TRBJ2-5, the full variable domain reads EAGVVQSPRYKIIEKKQPVAFWCNPISGHNTLYWYLQNLGQGPELLIRYENEEAVDDSQLPKDRFSAERLKGVDSTLKIQPAELGDSAVYLCASSQGGRREETQYFGPGTRLLVL.